This entry features one TCR beta chain sequence. Its antigen is not known. Germline CDR1 and CDR2: LGHNA and YNFKEQ. The V and J ends lost 0 bases and 3 bases respectively, with 12 bases between them. CDR3 length: 15 residues. Data came from immunoSEQ multiplex PCR; TCRdb stores just in-frame clones and leaves some out. This sample yields about 260,000 clones, of which less than 95% are seen a single time; 3.1% belongs to the top ten. This sample is part of a study of cytomegalovirus exposure and HLA in healthy donors. About the study: It was reported in a later analysis that the 120 or so validation repertoires used the same platform as the roughly 640 first-cohort repertoires. Whole-study results and caveats: According to a subsequent analysis, TCR clusters from the first cohort were inclined to appear together in the 120 validation repertoires. Cytomegalovirus-associated status was assigned to approximately 160 TCR beta chains. Many donors carried some public TCRs, although rarity characterized most TCR sequences.

The chain couples TRBV4-2 to TRBJ2-7, with D perhaps TRBD1 (6 bases). The sample consisted of PBMCs. The clonotype comes from a young woman in good health and CMV-seronegative. In DNA form, the CDR3 reads TGTGCCAGCAGCCAAGATCAACAGGGTAACTACGAGCAGTACTTC. Protein sequence: CASSQDQQGNYEQYF.